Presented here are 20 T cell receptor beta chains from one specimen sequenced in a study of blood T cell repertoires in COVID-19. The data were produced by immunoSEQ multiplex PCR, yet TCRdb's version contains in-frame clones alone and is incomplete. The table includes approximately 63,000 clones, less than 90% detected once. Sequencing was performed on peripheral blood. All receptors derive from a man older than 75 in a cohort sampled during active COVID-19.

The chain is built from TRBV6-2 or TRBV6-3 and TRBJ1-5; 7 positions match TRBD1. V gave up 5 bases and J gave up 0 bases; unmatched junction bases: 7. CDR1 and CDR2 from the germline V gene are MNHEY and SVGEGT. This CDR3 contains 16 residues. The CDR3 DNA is TGTGCCAGCAGTCGTGGACAGGCACCTAGCAATCAGCCCCAGCATTTT. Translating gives CASSRGQAPSNQPQHF.

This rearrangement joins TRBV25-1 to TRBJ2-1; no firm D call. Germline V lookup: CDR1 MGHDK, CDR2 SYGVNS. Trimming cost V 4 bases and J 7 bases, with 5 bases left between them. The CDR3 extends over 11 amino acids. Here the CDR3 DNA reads TGTGCCAGCAGTGCCGGTAATGAGCAGTTCTTC. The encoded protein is CASSAGNEQFF.

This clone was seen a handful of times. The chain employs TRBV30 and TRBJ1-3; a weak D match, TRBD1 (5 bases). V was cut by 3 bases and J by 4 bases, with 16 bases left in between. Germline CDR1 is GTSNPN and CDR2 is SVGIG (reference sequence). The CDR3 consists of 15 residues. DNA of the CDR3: TGTGCCTGGAGGCAGGGATACCAAACGGGAAACACCATATATTTT. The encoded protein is CAWRQGYQTGNTIYF. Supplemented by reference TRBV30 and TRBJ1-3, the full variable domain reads SQTIHQWPATLVQPVGSPLSLECTVEGTSNPNLYWYRQAAGRGLQLLFYSVGIGQISSEVPQNLSASRPQDRQFILSSKKLLLSDSGFYLCAWRQGYQTGNTIYFGEGSWLTVV.

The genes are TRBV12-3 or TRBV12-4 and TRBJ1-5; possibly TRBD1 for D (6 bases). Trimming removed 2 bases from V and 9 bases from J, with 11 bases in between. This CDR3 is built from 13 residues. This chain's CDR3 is CASSLNGRGPQHF. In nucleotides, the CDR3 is TGTGCCAGCAGTTTAAATGGCAGGGGGCCCCAGCATTTT.

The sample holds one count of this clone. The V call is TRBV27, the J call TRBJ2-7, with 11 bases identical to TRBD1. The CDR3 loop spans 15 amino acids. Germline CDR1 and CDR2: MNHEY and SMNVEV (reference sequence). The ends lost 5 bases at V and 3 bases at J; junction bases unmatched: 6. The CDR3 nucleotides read TGTGCCAGCAGTCCCGGACAGGGGGCGATCTACGAGCAGTACTTC. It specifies CASSPGQGAIYEQYF.

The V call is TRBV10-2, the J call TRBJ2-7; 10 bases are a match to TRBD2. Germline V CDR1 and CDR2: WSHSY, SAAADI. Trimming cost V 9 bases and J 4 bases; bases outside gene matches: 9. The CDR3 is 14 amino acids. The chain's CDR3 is CASQGASGGYEQYF. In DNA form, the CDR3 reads TGCGCCAGTCAAGGGGCTAGCGGGGGTTACGAGCAGTACTTC.

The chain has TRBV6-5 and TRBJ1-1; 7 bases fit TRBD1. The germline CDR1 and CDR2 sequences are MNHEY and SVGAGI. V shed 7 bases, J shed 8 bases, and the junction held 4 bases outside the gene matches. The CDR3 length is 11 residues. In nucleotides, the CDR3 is TGTGCCAGCAAAACGACAGGGGAAGCTTTCTTT. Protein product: CASKTTGEAFF.

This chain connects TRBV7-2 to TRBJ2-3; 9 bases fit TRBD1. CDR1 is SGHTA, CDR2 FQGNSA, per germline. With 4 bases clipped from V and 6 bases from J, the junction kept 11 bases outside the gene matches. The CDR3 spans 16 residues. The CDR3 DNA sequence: TGTGCCAGCAGCTCCCGGGCCCGACAGGGGGGCGATACGCAGTATTTT. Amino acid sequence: CASSSRARQGGDTQYF.

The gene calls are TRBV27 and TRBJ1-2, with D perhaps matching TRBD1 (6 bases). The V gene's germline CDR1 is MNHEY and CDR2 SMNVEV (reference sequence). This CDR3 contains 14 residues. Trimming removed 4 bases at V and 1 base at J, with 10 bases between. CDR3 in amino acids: CASSSAGDNYGYTF. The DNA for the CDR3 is TGTGCCAGCAGTTCCGCAGGGGATAACTATGGCTACACCTTC.

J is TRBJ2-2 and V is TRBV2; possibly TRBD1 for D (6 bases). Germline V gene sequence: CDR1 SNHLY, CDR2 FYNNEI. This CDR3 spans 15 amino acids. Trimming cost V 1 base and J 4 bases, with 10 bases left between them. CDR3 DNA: TGTGCCAGCAGTGAAGTGCAGGGGCCCACCGGGGAGCTGTTTTTT. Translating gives CASSEVQGPTGELFF.

The CDR3 reads CASSAGTGLNQPQHF. In nucleotides, the CDR3 is TGTGCCAGCAGTGCAGGGACAGGGTTAAATCAGCCCCAGCATTTT. The chain carries TRBV27 and TRBJ1-5; 9 nucleotides align to TRBD1. CDR1 and CDR2 (germline): MNHEY, SMNVEV (reference sequence). The CDR3 is 15 amino acids. Trimming removed 5 bases from V and 4 bases from J; junction bases left unmatched: 6.

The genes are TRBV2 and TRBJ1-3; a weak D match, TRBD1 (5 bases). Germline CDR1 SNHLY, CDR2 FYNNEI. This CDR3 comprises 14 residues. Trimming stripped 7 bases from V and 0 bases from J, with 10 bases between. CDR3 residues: CASIKTDSGNTIYF. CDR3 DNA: TGTGCCAGCATAAAGACAGACTCTGGAAACACCATATATTTT.

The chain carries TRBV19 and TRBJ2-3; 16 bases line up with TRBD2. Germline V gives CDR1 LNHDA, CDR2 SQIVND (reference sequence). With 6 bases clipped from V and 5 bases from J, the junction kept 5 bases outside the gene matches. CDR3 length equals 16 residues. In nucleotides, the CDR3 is TGTGCCAGTAGGGGACTAGCGGGGGGGATGCGAGATACGCAGTATTTT. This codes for CASRGLAGGMRDTQYF.

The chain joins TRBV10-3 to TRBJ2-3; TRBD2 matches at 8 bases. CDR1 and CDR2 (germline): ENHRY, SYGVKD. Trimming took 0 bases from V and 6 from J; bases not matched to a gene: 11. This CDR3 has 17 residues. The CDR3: CAISESAAGGNLDTQYF. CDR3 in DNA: TGTGCCATCAGTGAGTCAGCGGCGGGAGGCAATCTTGATACGCAGTATTTT.

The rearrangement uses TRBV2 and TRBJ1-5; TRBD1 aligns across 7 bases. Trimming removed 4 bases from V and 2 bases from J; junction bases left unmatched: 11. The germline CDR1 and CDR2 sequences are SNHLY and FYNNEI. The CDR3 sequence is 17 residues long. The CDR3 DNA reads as TGTGCCAGCAGTGTGATGCCAGGGGGGATAGGCAATCAGCCCCAGCATTTT. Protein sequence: CASSVMPGGIGNQPQHF.

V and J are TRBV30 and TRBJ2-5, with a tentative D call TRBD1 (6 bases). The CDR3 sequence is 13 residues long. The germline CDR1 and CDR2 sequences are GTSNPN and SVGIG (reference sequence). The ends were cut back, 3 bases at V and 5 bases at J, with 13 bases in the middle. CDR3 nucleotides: TGTGCCTGGAGGAGGCCTCAGGGGGAGACCCAGTACTTC. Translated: CAWRRPQGETQYF.

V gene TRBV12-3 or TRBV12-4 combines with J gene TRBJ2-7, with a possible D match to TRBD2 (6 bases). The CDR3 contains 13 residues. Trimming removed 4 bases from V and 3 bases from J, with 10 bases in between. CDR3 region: CASSSRGLYEQYF. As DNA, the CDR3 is TGTGCCAGCAGTTCACGGGGACTCTACGAGCAGTACTTC.

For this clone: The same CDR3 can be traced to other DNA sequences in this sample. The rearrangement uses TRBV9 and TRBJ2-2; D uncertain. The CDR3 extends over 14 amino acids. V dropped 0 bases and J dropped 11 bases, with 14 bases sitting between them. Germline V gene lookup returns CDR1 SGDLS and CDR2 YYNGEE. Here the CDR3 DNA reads TGTGCCAGCAGCGTAGACGACATCCCTGGTGAGCTGTTTTTT. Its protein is CASSVDDIPGELFF.

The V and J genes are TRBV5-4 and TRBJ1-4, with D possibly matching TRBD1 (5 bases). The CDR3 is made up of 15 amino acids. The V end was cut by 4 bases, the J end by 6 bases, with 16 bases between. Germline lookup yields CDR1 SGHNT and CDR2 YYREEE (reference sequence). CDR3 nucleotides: TGTGCCAGCAGCCCTACTTCCGGGACTCATGAAAAACTGTTTTTT. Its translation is CASSPTSGTHEKLFF. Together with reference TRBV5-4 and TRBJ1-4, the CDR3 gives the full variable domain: ETGVTQSPTHLIKTRGQQVTLRCSSQSGHNTVSWYQQALGQGPQFIFQYYREEENGRGNFPPRFSGLQFPNYSSELNVNALELDDSALYLCASSPTSGTHEKLFFGSGTQLSVL.

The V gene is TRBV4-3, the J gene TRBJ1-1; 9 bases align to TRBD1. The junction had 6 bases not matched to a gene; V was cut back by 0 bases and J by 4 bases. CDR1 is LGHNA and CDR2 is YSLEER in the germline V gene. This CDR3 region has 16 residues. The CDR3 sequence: CASSQEGLTGGTEAFF. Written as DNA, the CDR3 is TGCGCCAGCAGCCAAGAGGGGTTGACAGGGGGCACTGAAGCTTTCTTT.